This is a list of T cell receptor beta chains from one sample in a study of CD8+ T cells in alopecia areata. Repertoires were generated with immunoSEQ multiplex PCR, while TCRdb's copy carries only in-frame clones and drops some. The sample includes about 220,000 clones, about 58% of them seen just once. Material: CD4+ T cells sorted from blood, obtained at week 4, from a patient treated with tofacitinib. The receptors were gathered from a human donor with alopecia areata. Both conserved end residues are part of each CDR3. D genes are given only for firm matches. Where a row states a size, it is once, few, many or the class of an expanded clone; other rows omit it.

v_gene,d_gene,abundance,len,j_gene,CDR3nt,CDR3aa
TRBV2,NA,few,15,TRBJ1-5,TGTGCCAGCAGCCTAGACAGCAATAGCAATCAGCCCCAGCATTTT,CASSLDSNSNQPQHF
TRBV7-2,TRBD2,few,14,TRBJ2-1,TGTGCCAGCAGCTTAGCTAGCGGGGGGACATTGCAGTTCTTC,CASSLASGGTLQFF
TRBV30,NA,NA,13,TRBJ1-3,TGTGCCTGGATACGGGGTGCTGGAAACACCATATATTTT,CAWIRGAGNTIYF
TRBV19,NA,few,15,TRBJ2-4,TGTGCCAGTAGTATTCGGTCGGGGTCAGGAAACATTCAGTACTTC,CASSIRSGSGNIQYF
TRBV29-1,NA,few,14,TRBJ1-4,TGCAGCGTTGTGATGGCAGGGTTCGGTGAAAAACTGTTTTTT,CSVVMAGFGEKLFF
TRBV4-1,NA,many,15,TRBJ1-4,TGCGCCAGCAGCCAAGTAGGAGGCCTTAATGAAAAACTGTTTTTT,CASSQVGGLNEKLFF
TRBV5-1,TRBD1,NA,14,TRBJ2-7,TGCGCCAGCAGCCCCTCGGGACAGCTCTACGAGCAGTACTTC,CASSPSGQLYEQYF
TRBV5-6,NA,many,15,TRBJ1-1,TGTGCCAGCAGCTCACGGGGCTCCCCGAACACTGAAGCTTTCTTT,CASSSRGSPNTEAFF
TRBV29-1,NA,NA,12,TRBJ1-1,TGCAGCGGTAGACTGATGAACACTGAAGCTTTCTTT,CSGRLMNTEAFF
TRBV12-5,TRBD2,NA,13,TRBJ2-7,TGTGCTAGTGGGACCGGGGGGTCCTACGAGCAGTACTTC,CASGTGGSYEQYF
TRBV7-6,NA,few,15,TRBJ1-4,TGTGCCAGCAGCTATTCCGGGACACCCTATGAAAAACTGTTTTTT,CASSYSGTPYEKLFF
TRBV6-6,NA,NA,11,TRBJ1-4,TGTGCCAGCAAGTATCTGGAAAAACTGTTTTTT,CASKYLEKLFF
TRBV9,TRBD2,NA,19,TRBJ2-5,TGTGCCAGCAGCGTCGCCGGGACTAGCGGGGGTGGAGTGGCAGAGACCCAGTACTTC,CASSVAGTSGGGVAETQYF
TRBV4-1,NA,few,13,TRBJ1-4,TGCGCCAGCAGCCAGTGGATTGGAGAAAAACTGTTTTTT,CASSQWIGEKLFF
TRBV7-9,NA,NA,11,TRBJ1-2,TGTGCCAGCAGCTTAGTCAATGGCTACACCTTC,CASSLVNGYTF
TRBV5-1,NA,NA,13,TRBJ2-7,TGCGCCAGCAGCCTGGGCCGTCCCCTCGAGCAGTACTTC,CASSLGRPLEQYF
TRBV2,TRBD1,few,12,TRBJ2-7,TGTGCCAGCAGGGGAATAACAGGGGAAGAAGAATTC,CASRGITGEEEF
TRBV29-1,NA,NA,12,TRBJ1-2,TGCAGGAGCCTAGGGGGAAACTATGGCTACACCTTC,CRSLGGNYGYTF
TRBV25-1,NA,NA,14,TRBJ1-6,TGTGCCAGCAGCCAGGGCTTGGACAATTCACCCCTCCACTTT,CASSQGLDNSPLHF
TRBV5-4,TRBD1,NA,14,TRBJ2-7,TGTGCCAGCAGCACCGGGACAGACTACTACGAGCAGTACTTC,CASSTGTDYYEQYF
TRBV23-1,NA,NA,13,TRBJ1-1,TGCGCCAGCAGTCAACACAAGGCCACTGAAGCTTTCTTT,CASSQHKATEAFF
TRBV6-1,TRBD1,NA,17,TRBJ2-7,TGTGCCAGCAGTGAAAGTGGGTCAAAGGGGGCGGTGGTCGAGCAGTACTTC,CASSESGSKGAVVEQYF
TRBV30,NA,NA,14,TRBJ2-3,TGTGCCTGGAGTACGACAGGTAGCACAGATACGCAGTATTTT,CAWSTTGSTDTQYF
TRBV30,NA,NA,13,TRBJ1-5,TGTGCCTGGAGTGAGAGGGCGGATCAGCCCCAGCATTTT,CAWSERADQPQHF
TRBV7-2,TRBD2,NA,14,TRBJ2-7,TGTGCCAGCAGCGGCGGCGGGGGGCCCTACGAGCAGTACTTC,CASSGGGGPYEQYF
TRBV6-5,NA,once,15,TRBJ1-5,TGTGCCAGCAGTTACTCGGTAACGGGCAATCAGCCCCAGCATTTT,CASSYSVTGNQPQHF
TRBV30,NA,NA,15,TRBJ1-4,TGTGCCTGGAACAGCCGGTATGCAACTAATGAAAAACTGTTTTTT,CAWNSRYATNEKLFF
TRBV29-1,NA,NA,13,TRBJ2-7,TGCAGCGTTGGAGGAGAAGGGCTCTACGAGCAGTACTTC,CSVGGEGLYEQYF
TRBV7-2,NA,NA,14,TRBJ2-6,TGTGCCAGCAGCTTATCCTCTGGGGCCAACGTCCTGACTTTC,CASSLSSGANVLTF
TRBV6-5,NA,NA,15,TRBJ1-6,TGTGCCAGCAGTCCCCCCGGACGGAATAATTCACCCCTCCACTTT,CASSPPGRNNSPLHF
TRBV23-1,NA,NA,15,TRBJ1-5,TGCGCCAGCACCCGGCAGGTAGGGCTCGATCAGCCCCAGCATTTT,CASTRQVGLDQPQHF
TRBV29-1,NA,few,11,TRBJ1-1,TGCAGCGCTGATCAGAACACTGAAGCTTTCTTT,CSADQNTEAFF
TRBV27,NA,NA,14,TRBJ2-7,TGTGCCAGCAGTTTAGCTGGGCGCCCCTACGAGCAGTACTTC,CASSLAGRPYEQYF
TRBV25-1,NA,NA,16,TRBJ2-3,TGTGCCAGCAGTGATGGAGCCAGGGTGTTCACAGATACGCAGTATTTT,CASSDGARVFTDTQYF
TRBV29-1,NA,NA,15,TRBJ1-4,TGCAGCGCCTTTTATCCCGGGGCAACTAATGAAAAACTGTTTTTT,CSAFYPGATNEKLFF
TRBV2,TRBD2,NA,16,TRBJ2-7,TGTGCCAGCACTCAAGAGGGAGGGCCGAGCTCCTACGAGCAGTACTTC,CASTQEGGPSSYEQYF
TRBV12-5,TRBD1,NA,15,TRBJ1-5,TGTGCTAGTGGTCAAGAGGACAGGAGCAATCAGCCCCAGCATTTT,CASGQEDRSNQPQHF
TRBV5-1,TRBD1,NA,14,TRBJ2-7,TGCGCCAGCAGCCCTGGGACAGCCTTCTACGAGCAGTACTTC,CASSPGTAFYEQYF
TRBV5-6,NA,NA,12,TRBJ1-2,TGTGCCAGCAGTATCGACACCTATGGCTACACCTTC,CASSIDTYGYTF
TRBV7-2,NA,many,14,TRBJ1-6,TGTGCCAGCAGCCGGGGGTTACATAATTCACCCCTCCACTTT,CASSRGLHNSPLHF
TRBV30,NA,NA,14,TRBJ1-2,TGTGCCTGGAGTGTCACATCTTGGGCCTATGGCTACACCTTC,CAWSVTSWAYGYTF
TRBV15,NA,NA,13,TRBJ1-2,TGTGCCACCAGCAGTTCAGGGTCAACGGGCTACACCTTC,CATSSSGSTGYTF
TRBV29-1,TRBD1,NA,17,TRBJ2-2,TGCAGCGTTGCAGATGGGACAGGGGGCTTGAACACCGGGGAGCTGTTTTTT,CSVADGTGGLNTGELFF
TRBV30,TRBD1,NA,16,TRBJ2-5,TGTGCCTGGGTACCAATCGGGACAGGGAAAAAGGAGACCCAGTACTTC,CAWVPIGTGKKETQYF
TRBV18,NA,few,13,TRBJ2-1,TGTGCCAGCTCACGGGTGGATTTCAATGAGCAGTTCTTC,CASSRVDFNEQFF
TRBV4-3,NA,NA,12,TRBJ2-7,TGCGCCAGCAGCCAAGACCGGGGCGAGCAGTACTTC,CASSQDRGEQYF
TRBV30,TRBD1,NA,14,TRBJ1-2,TGTGCCTGGAGTGTGCGACAGGGGGCGTATGGCTACACCTTC,CAWSVRQGAYGYTF
TRBV30,NA,NA,14,TRBJ1-2,TGTGCCTGGATAATGGGTGGCGTAGGAGGTGGCTACACCTTC,CAWIMGGVGGGYTF
TRBV18,TRBD1,NA,14,TRBJ2-5,TGTGCCAGCTCACCGGGACAGGGATTGAAGACCCAGTACTTC,CASSPGQGLKTQYF
TRBV30,NA,NA,15,TRBJ1-1,TGTGCCTGGACTTTCCCCCGGCCCGGGACAAATGAAGCTTTCTTT,CAWTFPRPGTNEAFF
TRBV5-4,TRBD1,NA,15,TRBJ2-3,TGTGCCAGCAGCCGCAGACAGGGGGCCACAGATACGCAGTATTTT,CASSRRQGATDTQYF
TRBV7-6,TRBD1,NA,16,TRBJ2-7,TGTGCCAGCAGTCCAACCCGAACGACAGGGTCGTACGAGCAGTACTTC,CASSPTRTTGSYEQYF
TRBV27,NA,NA,14,TRBJ1-2,TGTGCCAGCAGTTTATATAGGGGCGAAGAAGGCTACACCTTC,CASSLYRGEEGYTF
TRBV5-6,TRBD1,NA,13,TRBJ2-5,TGTGCCAGCAGCCTCGGACAGGCGGATAGGCAGTACTTC,CASSLGQADRQYF
TRBV7-2,TRBD2,NA,14,TRBJ2-7,TGTGCCAGCAGCTTAGAGGGCGGGGGTAGGGAGCAGTACTTC,CASSLEGGGREQYF
TRBV30,NA,NA,11,TRBJ2-7,TGTGCCTGGAGGGTCAGTTACGAGCAGTACTTC,CAWRVSYEQYF
TRBV7-2,NA,NA,15,TRBJ2-1,TGTGCCAGCGAACTGGGGGCCCGCCCCTACAATGAGCAGTTCTTC,CASELGARPYNEQFF
TRBV29-1,NA,NA,13,TRBJ2-3,TGCAGCGTTGAAGGTCCGGGCACAGATACGCAGTATTTT,CSVEGPGTDTQYF